The 32 T cell receptor beta chains listed next were all sequenced from one sample in a study of regulatory T cells in long-lasting Graves disease. CDR3 regions were amplified by Arm-PCR using iRepertoire HTBI primers to build TCR beta libraries. MiXCR, applied by TCRdb to the multiplex PCR reads, yields one record per CDR3 protein. The data show roughly 380,000 distinct CDR3 sequences, 16% seen once. Specified time point: newly diagnosed GD, antithyroid drugs for less than 3 months. PBMCs provided the RNA from which the TCR library was made. These data also formed part of another study, on T cells in Graves' hyperthyroidism and ophthalmopathy.

Sequenced here: peripheral blood mononuclear cells (PBMCs), sampled at new diagnosis, from a patient treated with antithyroid drugs. The receptor set was obtained from a man in his forties with Graves disease.

V usage is TRBV20-1 and J usage is TRBJ2-3; 16 bases are shared with TRBD2. The CDR3 is 18 residues long. CDR1 and CDR2 (germline): DFQATT, SNEGSKA (reference sequence). V dropped 5 bases and J dropped 1; count of bases not matched to a gene: 9. The DNA of the CDR3 is TGCAGTGCTTACCCGGGACTAGCGGGGGGGCGGGGCACAGATACGCAGTATTTT. Its translation is CSAYPGLAGGRGTDTQYF.

About this clonotype: This sequence may be a read error, since a much larger clone differs from it by one base. This chain connects TRBV7-2 to TRBJ1-2; D ambiguous. Germline V lookup: CDR1 SGHTA, CDR2 FQGNSA. The length of the CDR3 is 14 residues. This chain's CDR3 is CANSPDPGDYGYTF. CDR3 nucleotides: TGTGCCAACAGCCCAGATCCAGGAGACTATGGCTACACCTTC.

This clonotype was counted at least ten times. V and J are TRBV7-2 and TRBJ2-7; TRBD1 is a possible D gene (6 bases). Germline-derived CDR1 and CDR2 are SGHTA and FQGNSA. V lost 1 base and J lost 2, with 12 bases in between. The CDR3 extends over 15 amino acids. CDR3 region: CASSLVDSITYEQYF. CDR3 nucleotides: TGTGCCAGCAGCTTAGTGGACAGCATTACCTACGAGCAGTACTTC.

This clonotype came up many times. The rearrangement uses TRBV20-1 and TRBJ1-1, with 8 positions matching TRBD1. Germline assignment: CDR1 DFQATT and CDR2 SNEGSKA (reference sequence). Unmatched junction bases numbered 4, after V lost 0 bases and J lost 4 bases. The CDR3 covers 14 residues. CDR3 DNA sequence: TGCAGTGCTAGAGATCTCAGGGGGCTCACTGAAGCTTTCTTT. Translated: CSARDLRGLTEAFF.

Ten or more counts support this clonotype. The genes are TRBV7-8 and TRBJ1-1; D unclear. Germline lookup yields CDR1 SGHVS and CDR2 FQNEAQ. The CDR3 runs 13 residues. Trimming removed 7 bases from V and 0 bases from J, with 9 bases in between. The CDR3: CASTRQMNTEAFF. DNA of the CDR3: TGTGCCAGCACTAGGCAGATGAACACTGAAGCTTTCTTT.

This clonotype was seen more than once but under ten times. V gene TRBV6-2 or TRBV6-3 combines with J gene TRBJ1-5, with TRBD1 matching 7 bases. Germline V gene sequence: CDR1 MNHEY, CDR2 SVGEGT. The length of the CDR3 is 15 residues. After removal of 4 bases from V and 7 bases from J, the junction contained 10 bases not matched to a gene. The chain's CDR3 is CASSLPTGNRQPQHF. The CDR3 DNA reads TGTGCCAGCAGTTTGCCGACAGGGAATAGGCAGCCCCAGCATTTT.

This clonotype was found many times. The chain is built from TRBV28 and TRBJ1-1; D gene ambiguous. Germline assignment: CDR1 MDHEN and CDR2 SYDVKM. The germline V and J ends were trimmed by 2 bases and 7 bases, with 17 bases remaining between them. The CDR3 has 15 amino acids. In DNA form, the CDR3 reads TGTGCCAGCAGTTTAGGAGGCAGGTACGGTCATGAAGCTTTCTTT. As protein: CASSLGGRYGHEAFF.

V usage is TRBV10-3 and J usage is TRBJ1-6; maybe TRBD1 (5 bases). The V gene's germline CDR1 is ENHRY and CDR2 SYGVKD. The CDR3 contains 15 residues. Trimming took off 0 bases at V and 7 bases at J, with 10 bases between the two ends. In nucleotides, the CDR3 is TGTGCCATCAGTGAGTCGGGGACGGGAAATTCACCCCTCCACTTT. Its protein product is CAISESGTGNSPLHF.

This clonotype was seen repeatedly, ten times or more. The V and J genes are TRBV11-2 and TRBJ2-4, with a possible D match to TRBD1 (6 bases). In germline, CDR1 is SGHAT, CDR2 FQNNGV. CDR3 length: 19 residues. V gave up 6 bases and J gave up 3 bases, with 27 bases separating them. The CDR3 bases are TGTGCCAGCAGGCCACTGGCACAGGGTGCTGGAGGAGGCAAAAACATTCAGTACTTC. This gives the protein CASRPLAQGAGGGKNIQYF.

This clonotype was observed at least ten times. V is TRBV18 and J is TRBJ1-4; D gene unclear. V lost 2 bases to trimming and J lost 10 bases, with 14 bases between them. Per germline, CDR1 KGHSH and CDR2 LQKENI. The CDR3 runs to 14 residues. CDR3 DNA: TGTGCCAGCTCACCATTGGTAGACCGGGGAAAACTGTTTTTT. Its translation is CASSPLVDRGKLFF.

The count of this clonotype is one. The rearrangement links TRBV12-3 or TRBV12-4 to TRBJ2-7; D is unclear. The CDR3 covers 15 residues. V was cut by 5 bases and J by 3 bases, with 17 bases left in between. The CDR3 loop is CASSNTEAILYEQYF. The CDR3 DNA reads as TGTGCCAGCAGTAACACGGAAGCAATTCTCTACGAGCAGTACTTC.

This clonotype came up a few times. The rearrangement uses TRBV2 and TRBJ2-3; 10 nucleotides line up with TRBD2. Per germline, CDR1 SNHLY and CDR2 FYNNEI. V lost 3 bases, J lost 3 bases, and 9 bases stayed unmatched. The CDR3 has 17 residues. The CDR3 nucleotides are TGTGCCAGCAGTGATAGGAGCGGGGGGGCCAAAACAGATACGCAGTATTTT. It is translated as CASSDRSGGAKTDTQYF. Variable domain in full (rest from reference TRBV2 and TRBJ2-3): EPEVTQTPSHQVTQMGQEVILRCVPISNHLYFYWYRQILGQKVEFLVSFYNNEISEKSEIFDDQFSVERPDGSNFTLKIRSTKLEDSAMYFCASSDRSGGAKTDTQYFGPGTRLTVL.

The chain has TRBV5-1 and TRBJ2-7; D perhaps matches TRBD2 (6 bases). The CDR3 extends over 12 amino acids. Trimming left V 5 bases short and J 6 bases short, with 12 bases between. In germline, CDR1 is SGHRS, CDR2 YFSETQ. CDR3 sequence reads: CASSWGVSEQYF. For the CDR3, the DNA is TGCGCCAGCAGTTGGGGGGTTTCCGAGCAGTACTTC.

Many counts were recorded for this clonotype. V usage is TRBV7-9 and J usage is TRBJ2-3, with D unclear. The ends were cut back, 0 bases at V and 4 bases at J, with 5 bases in the middle. Germline loops: CDR1 SEHNR, CDR2 FQNEAQ (reference sequence). This CDR3 spans 13 amino acids. CDR3 coding DNA: TGTGCCAGCAGCTTAGCGCTTTCAGATACGCAGTATTTT. Amino acid sequence: CASSLALSDTQYF.

This clonotype was observed a few times. The chain is built from TRBV18 and TRBJ2-5, with D perhaps TRBD1 or TRBD2 (5 bases each). V was pared by 6 bases and J by 4 bases, with 18 bases between. The germline gives CDR1 KGHSH, CDR2 LQKENI. This CDR3 spans 15 amino acids. This CDR3 reads CASSDKYLGGETQYF. The DNA for the CDR3 is TGTGCCAGCTCGGACAAATATCTCGGAGGAGAGACCCAGTACTTC.

This clonotype was seen at least ten times. The chain combines TRBV9 with TRBJ1-2, with TRBD1 as a possible D gene (5 bases). V shed 4 bases and J shed 8 bases, with 21 bases lying between them. Germline V gives CDR1 SGDLS, CDR2 YYNGEE. CDR3 length: 15 residues. The CDR3 loop reads CASSSDPQGVEGYTF. In DNA form, the CDR3 reads TGTGCCAGCAGCTCCGACCCCCAGGGAGTCGAGGGCTACACCTTC.

This clonotype was seen a few times. The V gene is TRBV7-9, the J gene TRBJ1-5; 10 bases are shared with TRBD1. The V gene end was trimmed by 3 bases and the J gene end by 2 bases; junction bases not matched to a gene: 1. The CDR3 spans 15 residues. Germline V gene data show CDR1 as SEHNR and CDR2 as FQNEAQ (reference sequence). The DNA for the CDR3 is TGTGCCAGCAGCTTCGGGACAGGGGGCAATCAGCCCCAGCATTTT. Its translation is CASSFGTGGNQPQHF.

The rearrangement uses TRBV9 and TRBJ1-1; the D gene is possibly TRBD1 (6 bases). This CDR3 has 15 amino acids. The ends were cut back, 0 bases at V and 0 bases at J, with 9 bases in the middle. Germline V gene sequence: CDR1 SGDLS, CDR2 YYNGEE. In nucleotides, the CDR3 is TGTGCCAGCAGCGTAGGGGGGGGCGTGAACACTGAAGCTTTCTTT. This sequence encodes CASSVGGGVNTEAFF.

This clonotype was recorded at least ten times. The chain is built from TRBV9 and TRBJ2-3; D is possibly TRBD2 (6 bases). This CDR3 has 14 amino acids. Germline V CDR1 and CDR2: SGDLS, YYNGEE. The germline V and J ends were trimmed by 2 bases and 2 bases, with 9 bases remaining between them. The CDR3, as DNA: TGTGCCAGCAGCGTTTGGGACTTCACAGATACGCAGTATTTT. It encodes CASSVWDFTDTQYF. Complete variable domain (other parts from reference TRBV9 and TRBJ2-3): DSGVTQTPKHLITATGQRVTLRCSPRSGDLSVYWYQQSLDQGLQFLIQYYNGEERAKGNILERFSAQQFPDLHSELNLSSLELGDSALYFCASSVWDFTDTQYFGPGTRLTVL.

In this sample, this clonotype turned up many times. The V and J genes are TRBV7-9 and TRBJ2-4; a weak D match, TRBD1 (5 bases). The CDR3 totals 14 residues. Trimming shortened V by 0 bases and J by 4 bases, and 7 bases separated the two germline ends. Germline values: CDR1 SEHNR, CDR2 FQNEAQ (reference sequence). The chain's CDR3 is CASSLAAGKNIQYF. The CDR3 nucleotides are TGTGCCAGCAGCTTAGCGGCAGGGAAAAACATTCAGTACTTC.

There are many counts of this clonotype. The genes are TRBV24-1 and TRBJ2-1; TRBD2 matches at 7 bases. Germline V gene lookup returns CDR1 KGHDR and CDR2 SFDVKD. The CDR3 extends over 16 amino acids. J gave up 8 bases and V 3 bases, and 12 bases lay outside the gene matches. CDR3 region: CATSDPAGTTNYEQFF. In nucleotides, the CDR3 is TGTGCCACCAGTGATCCAGCCGGGACTACTAACTATGAGCAGTTCTTC.

This sequence joins TRBV20-1 and TRBJ2-7, with D perhaps being TRBD1 or TRBD2 (5 bases each). The CDR3 extends over 10 amino acids. CDR1 is DFQATT, CDR2 SNEGSKA, per germline (reference sequence). The CDR3 bases are TGCAGAGCCGGGACCAACGAGCAGTACTTC. Protein: CRAGTNEQYF.

Of note for this clonotype: This probably arose from a read error, given a far larger clone one base away. The gene calls are TRBV6-2 or TRBV6-3 and TRBJ2-7; TRBD1 matches 7 bases. The CDR3 is 16 amino acids. V trimming: 0 bases; J trimming: 9 bases; junction bases outside the gene matches: 14. Germline V gene lookup returns CDR1 MNHEY and CDR2 SVGEGT. CDR3 bases: TGTGCCAGCAGTTACTCGAGGACAGGAGGATTAATGAGGCAGTACTTC. This sequence encodes CASSYSRTGGLMRQYF.

In this sample, this clonotype turned up many times. This rearrangement joins TRBV2 to TRBJ1-6; the match to TRBD1 covers 7 bases. The CDR3 has 16 amino acids. Trimming at V came to 7 bases and at J to 7 bases, leaving 13 bases not matched to a gene. The germline gives CDR1 SNHLY, CDR2 FYNNEI. As DNA, the CDR3 is TGTGCCAGCACTACCACGACAGGGACGGGCAATTCACCCCTCCACTTT. As protein: CASTTTTGTGNSPLHF.

This clonotype occurred a few times. The V and J genes are TRBV5-1 and TRBJ2-5; a possible D gene is TRBD1 (6 bases). This CDR3 region has 13 residues. The germline V and J ends were trimmed by 6 bases and 5 bases, with 14 bases remaining between them. The germline CDR1 and CDR2 sequences are SGHRS and YFSETQ. The CDR3 here is CASKLGGPETQYF. CDR3 DNA: TGCGCCAGCAAATTAGGGGGTCCCGAGACCCAGTACTTC.

V is TRBV7-9 and J is TRBJ2-5, with D perhaps being TRBD1 or TRBD2 (6 bases each). Deletions cut 5 bases from V and 2 bases from J, with 21 bases between. This CDR3 spans 17 amino acids. Per germline, CDR1 SEHNR and CDR2 FQNEAQ (reference sequence). The CDR3 loop reads CASSPQRDGGSQETQYF. DNA for the CDR3: TGTGCCAGCAGCCCTCAAAGAGACGGGGGCTCTCAAGAGACCCAGTACTTC.

Many counts were recorded for this clonotype. This chain links TRBV24-1 with TRBJ2-6; D is possibly TRBD1 (6 bases). Deletions cut 4 bases from V and 2 bases from J, with 11 bases between. CDR1 and CDR2 (germline): KGHDR, SFDVKD. This CDR3 is 16 amino acids long. The CDR3 bases are TGTGCCACCAGTGAAAAGACAGGAACTGGGGCCAACGTCCTGACTTTC. This sequence encodes CATSEKTGTGANVLTF.

V gene TRBV3-1 combines with J gene TRBJ2-1; TRBD2 aligns across 10 bases. The J call may be in error: the DNA end matches TRBJ2-5 better. The germline gives CDR1 LGHDT, CDR2 YNNKEL (reference sequence). There are 15 residues in the CDR3. The DNA for the CDR3 is TGTGCCAGCAGCCAAGCAGCGGGGGGGCCAGAGACCCAGTACTTC. The encoded protein is CASSQAAGGPETQYF.

In its sample, this clonotype was seen many times. The genes are TRBV11-2 and TRBJ1-5; tentative D call: TRBD1 (6 bases). Germline CDR1 reads SGHAT; CDR2 reads FQNNGV. This CDR3 has 14 amino acids. The ends were cut back, 5 bases at V and 7 bases at J, with 15 bases in the middle. CDR3 region: CASSQGGMNQPQHF. In DNA, the CDR3 is TGTGCCAGCAGCCAAGGGGGAATGAACCAGCCCCAGCATTTT.

This clonotype was seen repeatedly, ten times or more. This chain uses TRBV4-3 with TRBJ2-3; 8 bases align to TRBD1. Germline CDR1 is LGHNA and CDR2 is YSLEER. J was trimmed by 2 bases and V by 1 base; bases with no gene match: 8. The CDR3 is 17 residues long. For the CDR3, the DNA is TGCGCCAGCAGCCAAGGAACAGGGGGGATGAACACAGATACGCAGTATTTT. Translating gives CASSQGTGGMNTDTQYF.

In this sample, this clonotype turned up many times. The chain joins TRBV20-1 to TRBJ2-7; D unresolved. Trimming left V 7 bases short and J 2 bases short, with 12 bases between. Germline V gives CDR1 DFQATT, CDR2 SNEGSKA (reference sequence). This CDR3 has 12 residues. The CDR3 nucleotides read TGCAGTGTGCGCGGAACCCCCTACGAGCAGTACTTC. It is translated as CSVRGTPYEQYF.

This clonotype was counted ten times or more. J is TRBJ1-1 and V is TRBV24-1; weak D call: TRBD1 (6 bases). Trimming cost V 4 bases and J 1 base, with 15 bases left between them. Germline V lookup: CDR1 KGHDR, CDR2 SFDVKD. This CDR3 has 16 residues. The CDR3 is CATSEDRDIKNTEAFF. The CDR3 DNA is TGTGCCACCAGTGAGGACCGGGACATCAAGAACACTGAAGCTTTCTTT.